A selection of T cell receptor beta chains follows, all from one sample in a study of T cells in Graves' hyperthyroidism and ophthalmopathy. TCRdb recomputed calls from the multiplex PCR reads with MiXCR, one row per CDR3 protein. The sample lists approximately 600,000 distinct CDR3 sequences; roughly 15% were seen once. The sample consisted of blood. These receptors all come from a woman aged 25-40 years with Graves' hyperthyroidism. Both conserved end residues are trimmed from each CDR3.

J gene: TRBJ2-1; V gene: TRBV28; CDR3 protein: ASRLTRGSYNEQF
J gene: TRBJ1-1; V gene: TRBV9; CDR3 protein: ASSVGGFTEAF
J gene: TRBJ1-6; V gene: TRBV6-1; CDR3 protein: ASSSTVPPSYNSPLH
J gene: TRBJ1-1; V gene: TRBV13; CDR3 protein: ASSLVGGPGQGYTEAF
J gene: TRBJ2-1; V gene: TRBV20-1; CDR3 protein: SARDPLAGDHNEQF
J gene: TRBJ2-7; V gene: TRBV7-2; CDR3 protein: ASDRGTYGLEQY
J gene: TRBJ2-1; V gene: TRBV2; CDR3 protein: ASWRGGNEQF
J gene: TRBJ2-1; V gene: TRBV29-1; CDR3 protein: SVEGGLGGLAGSGAYNEQF
J gene: TRBJ2-1; V gene: TRBV9; CDR3 protein: ASSFMGGDEQF
J gene: TRBJ1-5; V gene: TRBV28; CDR3 protein: ASSHLAGTNQPQH
J gene: TRBJ2-3; V gene: TRBV2; CDR3 protein: ASISERLAVHNTSTDTQY
J gene: TRBJ2-1; V gene: TRBV20-1; CDR3 protein: SAKPGGKGTNEQF
J gene: TRBJ2-5; V gene: TRBV3-1; CDR3 protein: ASSQDSFGGETQY
J gene: TRBJ2-7; V gene: TRBV3-1; CDR3 protein: ASSRMAYEQY
J gene: TRBJ2-7; V gene: TRBV28; CDR3 protein: ASRDSYSYEQY
J gene: TRBJ2-6; V gene: TRBV4-3; CDR3 protein: ASSLIFGANVLT
J gene: TRBJ2-3; V gene: TRBV20-1; CDR3 protein: SARPDTDTQY
J gene: TRBJ2-1; V gene: TRBV27; CDR3 protein: ASSWGGLAGSNGQF
J gene: TRBJ2-3; V gene: TRBV6-2/TRBV6-3; CDR3 protein: ASSSRGGTSTDTQY
J gene: TRBJ2-1; V gene: TRBV6-2/TRBV6-3; CDR3 protein: ASSYWGDYNEQF
J gene: TRBJ1-3; V gene: TRBV12-3/TRBV12-4; CDR3 protein: ASSFYGRDPSGNTIY
J gene: TRBJ2-1; V gene: TRBV2; CDR3 protein: ASLDNEQF
J gene: TRBJ1-6; V gene: TRBV6-2/TRBV6-3; CDR3 protein: ASSYWAAPTGNSPLH
J gene: TRBJ1-3; V gene: TRBV28; CDR3 protein: ASSDPRFDGNTIY
J gene: TRBJ2-2; V gene: TRBV3-1; CDR3 protein: ASSQMLDTGELF
J gene: TRBJ2-1; V gene: TRBV28; CDR3 protein: ASSRASGSNEQF
J gene: TRBJ1-5; V gene: TRBV4-2; CDR3 protein: ASSQALSNQPQH
J gene: TRBJ1-5; V gene: TRBV7-2; CDR3 protein: ASSFYFRGLQQNQPQH
J gene: TRBJ2-2; V gene: TRBV28; CDR3 protein: ASSFNRVTGELF
J gene: TRBJ2-7; V gene: TRBV5-5; CDR3 protein: ASSLGQDSSYEQY
J gene: TRBJ1-6; V gene: TRBV28; CDR3 protein: ASSPPINPPGRKNSPLH
J gene: TRBJ1-5; V gene: TRBV28; CDR3 protein: ASSLSVNSNQPQH
J gene: TRBJ1-5; V gene: TRBV19; CDR3 protein: ASTLHGSNQPQH
J gene: TRBJ2-3; V gene: TRBV28; CDR3 protein: ASSILAGADTQY
J gene: TRBJ2-1; V gene: TRBV28; CDR3 protein: ASSLLWTDEQF
J gene: TRBJ2-7; V gene: TRBV7-9; CDR3 protein: ASNPGDSYEQY
J gene: TRBJ2-2; V gene: TRBV27; CDR3 protein: ASSLLGTGELF
J gene: TRBJ1-1; V gene: TRBV7-2; CDR3 protein: ASSQLAQPNTEAF
J gene: TRBJ1-1; V gene: TRBV12-3/TRBV12-4; CDR3 protein: ASSLRQGYNTEAF
J gene: TRBJ2-1; V gene: TRBV29-1; CDR3 protein: SAGLGLPSTNEQF
J gene: TRBJ1-2; V gene: TRBV10-3; CDR3 protein: AISSSSGGVNGYT
J gene: TRBJ2-1; V gene: TRBV14; CDR3 protein: ASSQGQGGREQF
J gene: TRBJ1-1; V gene: TRBV19; CDR3 protein: ASSKGLEAF
J gene: TRBJ2-5; V gene: TRBV20-1; CDR3 protein: SARDASSFQETQY
J gene: TRBJ1-2; V gene: TRBV18; CDR3 protein: ASSYTRQEEYGYT
J gene: TRBJ2-3; V gene: TRBV28; CDR3 protein: ASPPPGQGADTQY
J gene: TRBJ2-5; V gene: TRBV5-5; CDR3 protein: ASSLGQGGEY
J gene: TRBJ2-3; V gene: TRBV28; CDR3 protein: ASRGTKVSVSTDTQY
J gene: TRBJ2-3; V gene: TRBV7-9; CDR3 protein: ASSWVAGLTDTQY
J gene: TRBJ2-5; V gene: TRBV6-1; CDR3 protein: ASRGQMEETQY
J gene: TRBJ2-1; V gene: TRBV7-2; CDR3 protein: ANSLPRGARDNEQF